This T cell receptor beta chain appears in the sequencing data of a study of a mutant IDH1 vaccine in newly diagnosed glioma. Study context: Initiation of the vaccine course occurred 4-6 weeks after radiotherapy alone, or alongside temozolomide cycles.

TCRdb's table, derived via immunoSEQ multiplex PCR, lists solely in-frame clones and lacks some. The repertoire holds more than 55,000 clones, with 80% to 90% as singletons. The V gene lost 5 bases and the J gene lost 3 bases, with 13 bases spanning the gap. The CDR3 contains 14 residues. Per germline, CDR1 SGHTA and CDR2 FQGNSA. On this clone itself: Its antigen is not known.

This sample's time point: week 23, last vaccination. Each dose delivered 300 ug of mutant IDH1 20-mer peptide subcutaneously with imiquimod. The sequenced sample was PBMCs, obtained from a glioma patient whose treatment included an IDH1 peptide vaccine. The J gene is TRBJ2-5, the V gene TRBV7-2; D perhaps matches TRBD2 (7 bases). The receptor was derived from a woman in her thirties or forties with glioma. Some clones in this sample may be carry-over from other donors' samples. The CDR3 loop reads CASSLRGAEETQYF. CDR3 nucleotides: TGTGCCAGCAGCCTACGGGGGGCCGAAGAGACCCAGTACTTC.